This T cell receptor (beta chain) was obtained from a study of T cell repertoires in cytomegalovirus infection. Trimming cost V 8 bases and J 5 bases, with 15 bases left between them. The germline V gene encodes CDR1 MNHNS and CDR2 SASEGT. The CDR3 covers 13 residues. TCRdb re-analysed the reads in MiXCR, keeping a single row per CDR3 protein. This table has hundreds of thousands of distinct CDR3 sequences, approximately 46% appearing once. The sample holds a few counts of this clonotype. Its target is not known. Sequencing was performed on cultured PBMCs, taken from culture after CMV antigen stimulation. This sequence was found in a human donor in good health (CMV status not recorded). Some clones in this sample may be carry-over from other donors' samples. This rearrangement joins TRBV6-1 to TRBJ2-5; D is possibly TRBD1 or TRBD2 (5 bases each). The CDR3 here is CASRDQRAETQYF. The CDR3 bases are TGTGCCAGCCGGGACCAAAGGGCGGAGACCCAGTACTTC.